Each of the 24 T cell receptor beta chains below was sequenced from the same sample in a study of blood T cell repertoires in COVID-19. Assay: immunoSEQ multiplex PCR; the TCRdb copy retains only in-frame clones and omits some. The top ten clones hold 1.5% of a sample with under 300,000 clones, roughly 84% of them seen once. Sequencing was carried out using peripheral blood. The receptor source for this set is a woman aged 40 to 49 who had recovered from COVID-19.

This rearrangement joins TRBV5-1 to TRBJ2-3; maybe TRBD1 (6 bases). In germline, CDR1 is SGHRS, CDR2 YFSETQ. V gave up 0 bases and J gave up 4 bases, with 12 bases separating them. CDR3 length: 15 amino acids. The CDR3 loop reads CASSLAPQGPDTQYF. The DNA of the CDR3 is TGCGCCAGCAGCTTGGCCCCTCAGGGGCCAGATACGCAGTATTTT.

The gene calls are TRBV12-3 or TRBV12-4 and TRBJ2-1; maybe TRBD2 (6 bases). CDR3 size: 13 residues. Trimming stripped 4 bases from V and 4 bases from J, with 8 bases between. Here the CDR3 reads CASSWDSYNEQFF. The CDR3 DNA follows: TGTGCCAGCAGTTGGGACTCTTACAATGAGCAGTTCTTC.

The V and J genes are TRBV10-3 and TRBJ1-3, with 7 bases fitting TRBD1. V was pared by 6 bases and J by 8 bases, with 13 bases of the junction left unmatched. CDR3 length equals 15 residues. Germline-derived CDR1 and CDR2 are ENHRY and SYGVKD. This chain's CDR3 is CAISPRTGGRDTIYF. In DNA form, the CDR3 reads TGTGCCATCAGCCCCCGGACAGGTGGTAGAGACACCATATATTTT.

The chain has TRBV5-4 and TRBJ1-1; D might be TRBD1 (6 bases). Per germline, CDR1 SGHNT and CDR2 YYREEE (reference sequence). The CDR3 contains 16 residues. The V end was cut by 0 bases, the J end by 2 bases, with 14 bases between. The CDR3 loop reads CASSLVSRGPNTEAFF. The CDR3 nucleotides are TGTGCCAGCAGCTTGGTGTCCAGGGGCCCTAACACTGAAGCTTTCTTT.

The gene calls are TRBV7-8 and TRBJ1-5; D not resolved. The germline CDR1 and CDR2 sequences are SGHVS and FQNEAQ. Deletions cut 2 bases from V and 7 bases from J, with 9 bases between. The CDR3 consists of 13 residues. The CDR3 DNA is TGTGCCAGCAGCTTATCGCGGGTCCAGCCCCAGCATTTT. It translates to CASSLSRVQPQHF.

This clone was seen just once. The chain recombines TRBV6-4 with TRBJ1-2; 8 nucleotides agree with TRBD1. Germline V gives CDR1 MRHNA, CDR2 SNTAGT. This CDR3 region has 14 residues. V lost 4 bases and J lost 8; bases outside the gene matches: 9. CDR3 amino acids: CASSATDRDGGYTF. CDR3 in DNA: TGTGCCAGCAGTGCCACGGACAGGGACGGGGGCTACACCTTC.

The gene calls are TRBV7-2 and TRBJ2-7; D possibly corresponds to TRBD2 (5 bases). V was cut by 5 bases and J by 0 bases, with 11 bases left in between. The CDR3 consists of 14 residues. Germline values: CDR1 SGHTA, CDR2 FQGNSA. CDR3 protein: CASSPDFSSYEQYF. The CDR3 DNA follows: TGTGCCAGCAGCCCGGACTTCAGCTCCTACGAGCAGTACTTC.

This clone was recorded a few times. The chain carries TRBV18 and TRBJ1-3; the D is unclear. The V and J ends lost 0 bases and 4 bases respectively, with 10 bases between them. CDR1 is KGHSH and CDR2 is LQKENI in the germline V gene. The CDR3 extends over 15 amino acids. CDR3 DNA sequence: TGTGCCAGCTCACCACCGGGTGGAGAAGGAAACACCATATATTTT. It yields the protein CASSPPGGEGNTIYF.

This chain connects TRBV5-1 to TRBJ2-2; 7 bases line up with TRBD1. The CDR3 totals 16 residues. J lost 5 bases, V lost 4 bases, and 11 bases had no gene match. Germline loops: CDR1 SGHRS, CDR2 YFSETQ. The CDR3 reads CASSPRPRGSTGELFF. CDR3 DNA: TGCGCCAGCAGCCCTCGCCCCAGGGGGTCAACCGGGGAGCTGTTTTTT.

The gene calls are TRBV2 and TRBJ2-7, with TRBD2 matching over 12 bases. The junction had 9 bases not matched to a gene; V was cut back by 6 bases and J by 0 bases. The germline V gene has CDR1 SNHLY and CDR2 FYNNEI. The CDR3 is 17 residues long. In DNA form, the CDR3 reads TGTGCCAGCAGGACCGGACTAGCGGGACCCAGCTCCTACGAGCAGTACTTC. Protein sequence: CASRTGLAGPSSYEQYF.

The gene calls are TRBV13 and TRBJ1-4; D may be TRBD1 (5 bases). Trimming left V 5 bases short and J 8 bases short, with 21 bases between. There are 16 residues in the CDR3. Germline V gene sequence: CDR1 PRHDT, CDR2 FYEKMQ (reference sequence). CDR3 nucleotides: TGTGCCAGCAGCCCTAGGGGTAGAATCTCTAGGGAAAAACTGTTTTTT. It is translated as CASSPRGRISREKLFF. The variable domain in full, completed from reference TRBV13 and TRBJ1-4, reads AAGVIQSPRHLIKEKRETATLKCYPIPRHDTVYWYQQGPGQDPQFLISFYEKMQSDKGSIPDRFSAQQFSDYHSELNMSSLELGDSALYFCASSPRGRISREKLFFGSGTQLSVL.

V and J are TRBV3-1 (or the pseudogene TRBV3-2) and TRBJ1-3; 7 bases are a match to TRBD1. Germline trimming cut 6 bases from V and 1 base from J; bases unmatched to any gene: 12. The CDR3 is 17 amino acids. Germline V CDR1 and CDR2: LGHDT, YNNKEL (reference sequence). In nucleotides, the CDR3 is TGTGCCAGCAGTGGGTTCGAGAGGGGGCTTTCTGGAAACACCATATATTTT. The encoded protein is CASSGFERGLSGNTIYF.

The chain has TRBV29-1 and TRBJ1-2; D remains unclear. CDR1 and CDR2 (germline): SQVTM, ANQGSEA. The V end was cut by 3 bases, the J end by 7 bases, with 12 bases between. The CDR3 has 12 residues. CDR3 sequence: CSVEGRELGYTF. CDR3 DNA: TGCAGCGTTGAGGGCCGAGAACTTGGCTACACCTTC.

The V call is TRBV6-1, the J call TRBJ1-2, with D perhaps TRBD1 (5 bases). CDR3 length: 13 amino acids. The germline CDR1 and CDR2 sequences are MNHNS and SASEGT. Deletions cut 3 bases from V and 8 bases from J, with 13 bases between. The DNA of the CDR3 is TGTGCCAGCAGTGAGAATCAGGGTTTAGGCTACACCTTC. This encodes CASSENQGLGYTF.

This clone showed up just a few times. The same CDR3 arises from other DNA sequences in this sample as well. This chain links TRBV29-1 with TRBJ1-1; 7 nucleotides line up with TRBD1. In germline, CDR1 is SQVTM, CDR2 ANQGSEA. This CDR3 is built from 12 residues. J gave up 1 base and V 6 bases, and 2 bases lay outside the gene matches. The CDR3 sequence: CSVGGGNTEAFF. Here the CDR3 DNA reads TGCAGCGTAGGGGGCGGGAACACTGAAGCTTTCTTT. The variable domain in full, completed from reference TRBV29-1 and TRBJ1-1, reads SAVISQKPSRDICQRGTSLTIQCQVDSQVTMMFWYRQQPGQSLTLIATANQGSEATYESGFVIDKFPISRPNLTFSTLTVSNMSPEDSSIYLCSVGGGNTEAFFGQGTRLTVV.

CDR3 in amino acids: CASSLQEGWGYEQYF. The CDR3 nucleotides read TGTGCCAGCAGTCTCCAGGAGGGGTGGGGGTACGAGCAGTACTTC. The chain carries TRBV27 and TRBJ2-7, with D perhaps TRBD2 (6 bases). Per the germline V gene, CDR1 is MNHEY and CDR2 is SMNVEV (reference sequence). This CDR3 is built from 15 residues. V lost 5 bases, J lost 4 bases, and 18 bases lay in between.

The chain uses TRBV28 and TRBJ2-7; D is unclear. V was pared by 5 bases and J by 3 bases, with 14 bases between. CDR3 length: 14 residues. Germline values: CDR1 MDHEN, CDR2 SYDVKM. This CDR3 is CASSDGPARYEQYF. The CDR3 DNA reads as TGTGCCAGCAGTGATGGCCCCGCCCGCTACGAGCAGTACTTC. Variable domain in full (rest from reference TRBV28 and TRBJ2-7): DVKVTQSSRYLVKRTGEKVFLECVQDMDHENMFWYRQDPGLGLRLIYFSYDVKMKEKGDIPEGYSVSREKKERFSLILESASTNQTSMYLCASSDGPARYEQYFGPGTRLTVT.

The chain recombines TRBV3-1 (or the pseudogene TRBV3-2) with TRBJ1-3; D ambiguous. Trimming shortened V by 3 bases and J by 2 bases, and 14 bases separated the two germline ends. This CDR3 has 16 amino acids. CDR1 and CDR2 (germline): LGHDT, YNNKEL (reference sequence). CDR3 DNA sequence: TGTGCCAGCAGCCACCGAGACTCAGTGACTGGAAACACCATATATTTT. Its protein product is CASSHRDSVTGNTIYF.

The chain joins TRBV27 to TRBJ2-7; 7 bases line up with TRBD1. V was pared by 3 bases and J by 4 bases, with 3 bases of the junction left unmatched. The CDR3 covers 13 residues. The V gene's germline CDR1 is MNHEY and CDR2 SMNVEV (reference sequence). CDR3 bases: TGTGCCAGCAGTTTCGCCAGGGGGTACGAGCAGTACTTC. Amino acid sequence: CASSFARGYEQYF.

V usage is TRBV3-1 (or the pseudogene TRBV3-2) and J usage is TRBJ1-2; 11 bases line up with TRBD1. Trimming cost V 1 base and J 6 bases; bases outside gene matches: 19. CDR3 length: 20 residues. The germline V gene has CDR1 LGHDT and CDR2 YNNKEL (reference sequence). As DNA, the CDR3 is TGTGCCAGCAGCCAAGGAGTTTATGTGGGGACAGGGGGTCTCGACAATGGCTACACCTTC. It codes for CASSQGVYVGTGGLDNGYTF.

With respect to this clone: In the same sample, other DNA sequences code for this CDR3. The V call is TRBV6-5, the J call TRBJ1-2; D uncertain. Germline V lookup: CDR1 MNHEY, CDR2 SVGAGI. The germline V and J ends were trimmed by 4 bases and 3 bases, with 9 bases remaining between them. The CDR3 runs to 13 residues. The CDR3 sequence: CASSLREDYGYTF. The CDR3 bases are TGTGCCAGCAGTTTACGAGAGGACTATGGCTACACCTTC.

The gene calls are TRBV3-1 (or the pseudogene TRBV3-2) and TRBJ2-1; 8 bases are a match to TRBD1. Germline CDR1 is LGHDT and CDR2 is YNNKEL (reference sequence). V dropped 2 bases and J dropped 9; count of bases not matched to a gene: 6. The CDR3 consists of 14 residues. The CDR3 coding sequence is TGTGCCAGCAGCCAACGGACAGGGTATACTGAGCAGTTCTTC. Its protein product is CASSQRTGYTEQFF.

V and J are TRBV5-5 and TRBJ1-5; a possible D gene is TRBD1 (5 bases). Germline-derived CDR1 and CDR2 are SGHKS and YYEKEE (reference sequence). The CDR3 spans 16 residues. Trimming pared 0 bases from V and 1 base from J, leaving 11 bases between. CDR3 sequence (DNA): TGTGCCAGCAGCTTGGAGGTTGGGGGGAGCAATCAGCCCCAGCATTTT. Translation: CASSLEVGGSNQPQHF. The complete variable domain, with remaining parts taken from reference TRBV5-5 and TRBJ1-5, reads DAGVTQSPTHLIKTRGQQVTLRCSPISGHKSVSWYQQVLGQGPQFIFQYYEKEERGRGNFPDRFSARQFPNYSSELNVNALLLGDSALYLCASSLEVGGSNQPQHFGDGTRLSIL.

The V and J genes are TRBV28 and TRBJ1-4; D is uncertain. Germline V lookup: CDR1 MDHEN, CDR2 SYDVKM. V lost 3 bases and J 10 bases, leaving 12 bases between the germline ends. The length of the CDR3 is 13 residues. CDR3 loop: CASSFRGTRKLFF. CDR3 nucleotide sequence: TGTGCCAGCAGTTTTAGAGGAACAAGAAAACTGTTTTTT.